This T cell receptor (beta chain) was profiled in a study of radiation and T cells in renal cell carcinoma. Overall study context: Nephrectomy followed 15 Gy stereotactic body radiation by 4 weeks.

Sequencing was performed with immunoSEQ multiplex PCR; in TCRdb, only in-frame clones are kept and a portion is missing. The sample contains under 150,000 clones, about 81% of which appear only once. The CDR3 spans 12 residues. Germline-derived CDR1 and CDR2 are SGHVS and FQNEAQ. The V gene lost 5 bases and the J gene lost 9 bases, with 12 bases spanning the gap. As concerns this clone: The antigen remains undetermined.

Time point noted: blood 2 weeks post-SBRT. Treatment specified: 15 Gy SBRT to primary tumor, nephrectomy 4 weeks later. The study's findings and limits: From baseline, blood top tumor clonotypes peaked at 2 weeks post-radiation.

This rearrangement joins TRBV7-8 to TRBJ2-3; D tentatively reads TRBD1 or TRBD2 (5 bases each). The material was blood, obtained from a patient whose treatment included radiotherapy and nephrectomy. The sequence was obtained from a woman in her sixties with renal cell carcinoma. The DNA for the CDR3 is TGTGCCAGCAGCCTAGGGACGGAAACGCAGTATTTT. It yields the protein CASSLGTETQYF.